These T cell receptor beta chains were read from a single sample in a study of technical replicates of blood from four donors. Only in-frame clones appear in the TCRdb table, and some are missing; sequencing was by immunoSEQ multiplex PCR. The profile covers approximately 75,000 clones, with around 97% appearing a single time and roughly 0.3% taken by the ten largest. Sequenced input: T cells isolated from PBMCs. These receptors originate from a human donor in good health. Each CDR3 is given with its conserved first and last residue. A D gene is named only where the DNA matches it firmly. Where a row states a size, it is once, few, many or the class of an expanded clone; other rows omit it.

TGTGCCAGCAGTGATGGGAGAAGATACTCTGGAAACACCATATATTTT	CASSDGRRYSGNTIYF	TRBV6-1	.	TRBJ1-3	.
TGTGCCAGTAGTATGAAAGGGGCCTCCCCATACAATGAGCAGTTCTTC	CASSMKGASPYNEQFF	TRBV19	.	TRBJ2-1	.
TGCATCTCTACGTGGGGCGCAGATACGCAGTATTTT	CISTWGADTQYF	TRBV29-1	.	TRBJ2-3	.
TGTGCCAGCAGTGTTGACTATTTGGCTAGCGGCCCATCCTACAATGAGCAGTTCTTC	CASSVDYLASGPSYNEQFF	TRBV6-1	.	TRBJ2-1	TRBD2
TGTGCCAGCATACGGGACTATATCTACGAGCAGTACTTC	CASIRDYIYEQYF	TRBV2	.	TRBJ2-7	TRBD2
TGTGCCAGCAGCGACAGGGGAAGCTCTGAAGCTTTCTTT	CASSDRGSSEAFF	TRBV9	once	TRBJ1-1	TRBD1
TGTGCCAGCAGTCGGGACAGGACCTACGAGCAGTACTTC	CASSRDRTYEQYF	TRBV6-1	.	TRBJ2-7	TRBD1
TGTGCCAGCAATGAGATTCTAGCGGCGAGCTCCTACAATGAGCAGTTCTTC	CASNEILAASSYNEQFF	TRBV27	.	TRBJ2-1	TRBD2
TGCGCCAGCAGCGAGGGTTGGACTGAAGCTTTCTTT	CASSEGWTEAFF	TRBV5-1	.	TRBJ1-1	.
TGTGCCAGCAGCGTAAGCGGGAGGCAGGAAGATACGCAGTATTTT	CASSVSGRQEDTQYF	TRBV9	once	TRBJ2-3	TRBD2
TGTGCCAGCAGTTCTACGGGGGAGCAGTACTTC	CASSSTGEQYF	TRBV28	.	TRBJ2-7	.
TGTGCCATCAGTTCAGGGGACGAGCAGTACTTC	CAISSGDEQYF	TRBV10-3	.	TRBJ2-7	.
TGTGCCACCAACCCTACGGGACTTGTCTATGAAAAACTGTTTTTT	CATNPTGLVYEKLFF	TRBV6-5	.	TRBJ1-4	.
TGTGCCAGCAGCTTGGCCGGCAGGTGGAACACTGAAGCTTTCTTT	CASSLAGRWNTEAFF	TRBV5-6	.	TRBJ1-1	.
TGTGCCAGCAGCCCCGGGCTAGCGGGAGCCAATGAGCAGTTCTTC	CASSPGLAGANEQFF	TRBV9	.	TRBJ2-1	TRBD2
TGTGCCAGCAACGGGCTAGCGGGATCTCGATACAATGAGCAGTTCTTC	CASNGLAGSRYNEQFF	TRBV25-1	.	TRBJ2-1	TRBD2
TGCGCCAGCAGCTTCGCGGGGGTGATGAACACTGAAGCTTTCTTT	CASSFAGVMNTEAFF	TRBV5-1	.	TRBJ1-1	.
TGCGCCAGCAGCTTAACCCCATGGACAGGGGGGAACACCGGGGAGCTGTTTTTT	CASSLTPWTGGNTGELFF	TRBV5-1	.	TRBJ2-2	TRBD1
TGTGCCAGCAGTCAAACGGACAGGGGGCTGGCTGAAGCTTTCTTT	CASSQTDRGLAEAFF	TRBV27	once	TRBJ1-1	TRBD1
TGTGCCAGCAAGGGACAGTGGGTTTCTAACTATGGCTACACCTTC	CASKGQWVSNYGYTF	TRBV28	.	TRBJ1-2	TRBD1
TGTGCCAGCAGTGCACAGGGCTTCTATGGCTACACCTTC	CASSAQGFYGYTF	TRBV2	.	TRBJ1-2	.
TGTGCCAGCAGCCCTCGTATCGGGGCGAACACCGGGGAGCTGTTTTTT	CASSPRIGANTGELFF	TRBV9	.	TRBJ2-2	.
TGTGCCAGCAGCTTAGGTCTTGGGGGGGGCTATGGCTACACCTTC	CASSLGLGGGYGYTF	TRBV7-2	.	TRBJ1-2	.
TGCGCCAGCAGCCCTGGACAGGGAACTGAAGCTTTCTTT	CASSPGQGTEAFF	TRBV5-1	.	TRBJ1-1	TRBD1
TGTGCCAGCAGCGTCAAAAGGGACTCAAGCACAGATACGCAGTATTTT	CASSVKRDSSTDTQYF	TRBV7-3	once	TRBJ2-3	.
TGTGCCAGCAGTTTAAACAGGGGCTATGGCTACACCTTC	CASSLNRGYGYTF	TRBV27	.	TRBJ1-2	TRBD1
TGTGCCAGCAGCTTTACAGGGATTTACACCGGGGAGCTGTTTTTT	CASSFTGIYTGELFF	TRBV5-4	once	TRBJ2-2	.
TGTGCCAGCAGTTACGGGGACACGCGATATTTT	CASSYGDTRYF	TRBV6-6	.	TRBJ2-3	.
TGTGCCAGCGACGGACTAGCGGGAGTAGTTACAGATACGCAGTATTTT	CASDGLAGVVTDTQYF	TRBV5-8	once	TRBJ2-3	TRBD2
TGTGCCAGCAGTGAAAACCAGCGGGCCGGGTGGGGTGAGCAGTTCTTC	CASSENQRAGWGEQFF	TRBV6-1	.	TRBJ2-1	.
TGTGCCAGCAAGGGGGAAACCTACGAGCAGTACTTC	CASKGETYEQYF	TRBV2	.	TRBJ2-7	.
TGCGCCAGCAGCCCCTCCCCGGGGATGAACACTGAAGCTTTCTTT	CASSPSPGMNTEAFF	TRBV4-1	.	TRBJ1-1	.
TGTGCCAGCAGTCCCCGGTCTGGGGCCAACGTCCTGACTTTC	CASSPRSGANVLTF	TRBV6-5	.	TRBJ2-6	.
TGTGCCAGTAGTATAGACAGCTACAATGAGCAGTTCTTC	CASSIDSYNEQFF	TRBV19	once	TRBJ2-1	.
TGCGCCAGCAGCCAAGATCACAGGGACAACGAGCAGTACTTC	CASSQDHRDNEQYF	TRBV4-3	.	TRBJ2-7	.
TGTGCCAGTATCCAGCGGGAGGAGGACACCGGGGAGCTGTTTTTT	CASIQREEDTGELFF	TRBV6-4	.	TRBJ2-2	TRBD2
TGTGCCAGCAGCGGGGACACCCATCAGCCCCAGCATTTT	CASSGDTHQPQHF	TRBV6-6	.	TRBJ1-5	.
TGTGCCAGCAGCGAAAGCTTCAATGAGCAGTTCTTC	CASSESFNEQFF	TRBV9	.	TRBJ2-1	.
TGTGCCAGCAGCTTAGAAGGGAGGGCAGAGGGCAACTATGGCTACACCTTC	CASSLEGRAEGNYGYTF	TRBV11-3	.	TRBJ1-2	.
TGTGCCAGCAGCTCGGGACTAGCGGGACCTAGCTCTGGGGCCAACGTCCTGACTTTC	CASSSGLAGPSSGANVLTF	TRBV5-5	.	TRBJ2-6	TRBD2
TGTGCCAGCACCGACAGGGGACAGGGGAACACTGAAGCTTTCTTT	CASTDRGQGNTEAFF	TRBV6-6	.	TRBJ1-1	TRBD1
TGTGCCAGCAGTTTACAGGTCCCCGGGACGACAGGTCCTGAAGCTTTCTTT	CASSLQVPGTTGPEAFF	TRBV27	.	TRBJ1-1	.
TGTGCCAGCAGCTTGGGACTAGCAAATGAGCAGTTCTTC	CASSLGLANEQFF	TRBV7-3	.	TRBJ2-1	TRBD2
TGTGCCAGCAGTTACGACCGCGGAAACATTCAGTACTTC	CASSYDRGNIQYF	TRBV6-5	few	TRBJ2-4	.
TGCACCAGCAGCCAAGATCCTGGGACAGTAACCTACGAGCAGTACTTC	CTSSQDPGTVTYEQYF	TRBV1	.	TRBJ2-7	.
TGTGCCAGCGGGTCCCTGGCGGGAGGTTACAATGAGCAGTTCTTC	CASGSLAGGYNEQFF	TRBV6-1	.	TRBJ2-1	TRBD2
TGCGCCAGCAGCTTGGGATTGGCAGGGAGGGAGTATGGCTACACCTTC	CASSLGLAGREYGYTF	TRBV5-1	.	TRBJ1-2	.
TGTGCCAGCAGTTACCCGGGACTATGGGAGACCCAGTACTTC	CASSYPGLWETQYF	TRBV6-5	.	TRBJ2-5	TRBD2
TGCGCCAGCAGCCGTGGTTTAGCGGGAGTAAACGAGCAGTACTTC	CASSRGLAGVNEQYF	TRBV4-3	.	TRBJ2-7	TRBD2
TGCGCCAGCAGCTTGGCCGCGACAGCTACGGACACGCAGTATTTT	CASSLAATATDTQYF	TRBV5-1	.	TRBJ2-3	.